The clone carrying this TCR beta chain appeared many times. The data are from a study of T cell changes during pregnancy in multiple sclerosis. Trimming removed 3 bases from V and 8 bases from J; junction bases left unmatched: 6. Germline V gives CDR1 LNHDA, CDR2 SQIVND (reference sequence). The CDR3 totals 15 residues. Sequencing used immunoSEQ multiplex PCR; TCRdb keeps in-frame clones, though not all of them. The table shows around 70,000 clones, with 85% to 95% occurring only once. This TCR was sampled from a female donor with multiple sclerosis, enrolled in a pregnancy study. The rearrangement uses TRBV19 and TRBJ2-1, with 11 bases matching TRBD2. The sequencing used peripheral blood, collected before pregnancy. The CDR3 loop is CASSIELAGDYEQFF. The DNA for the CDR3 is TGTGCCAGTAGTATCGAACTAGCGGGAGATTATGAGCAGTTCTTC.